The 21 T cell receptor beta chains in this list originate from one sample, sequenced in a study of technical replicates of blood from a handful of donors (dated by TCRdb to about 2017). Libraries were prepared through the immunoSEQ multiplex PCR assay. TCRdb limited this immuneACCESS table to in-frame rearrangements with V and J called. A share of clones is missing; checked studies link under half to unresolved V genes, and the rest is unexplained. The sample table shows about 72,000 clones, and about nine tenths are seen once. The leading ten clones occupy less than 0.5% of the sample. Input material: T cells isolated from PBMCs. These receptors originate from a human donor in good health.

This rearrangement joins TRBV21-1 to TRBJ1-1; the listed D gene, TRBD1, was not tested against the DNA. TRBV21-1 is recorded as a pseudogene. CDR3 length equals 16 residues. CDR3 DNA sequence: TGTGCCAGCAGCCAGGGGACGGCTGACCCGAACACTGAAGCTTTCTTT. As protein: CASSQGTADPNTEAFF.

The chain links TRBV10-3 to TRBJ2-5, with 11 bases lining up with TRBD1. Trimming removed 3 bases from V and 5 bases from J; junction bases left unmatched: 5. Looked up from germline, CDR1 is ENHRY and CDR2 is SYGVKD. This CDR3 spans 15 amino acids. The CDR3 DNA reads as TGTGCCATCAGTGATAGGACAGGGGGCCTTGAGACCCAGTACTTC. It yields the protein CAISDRTGGLETQYF.

The chain links TRBV5-4 to TRBJ2-3; 8 nucleotides match TRBD1. Germline CDR1 and CDR2: SGHNT and YYREEE (reference sequence). The junction had 4 bases not matched to a gene; V was cut back by 0 bases and J by 1 base. CDR3 length: 16 amino acids. CDR3 amino acids: CASSLGWGQGTDTQYF. CDR3 coding DNA: TGTGCCAGCAGCTTGGGTTGGGGACAGGGCACAGATACGCAGTATTTT.

The J gene is TRBJ2-1, the V gene TRBV7-2; TRBD1 matches at 7 bases. Germline V gives CDR1 SGHTA, CDR2 FQGNSA. The CDR3 has 16 residues. V was clipped by 3 bases and J by 7 bases; unmatched bases: 12. The CDR3 loop is CASSLIWIQQGNEQFF. The CDR3 nucleotides are TGTGCCAGCAGCTTGATTTGGATACAACAGGGGAATGAGCAGTTCTTC.

The rearrangement links TRBV6-5 to TRBJ1-2, with TRBD1 matching 8 bases. Looked up from germline, CDR1 is MNHEY and CDR2 is SVGAGI. V shed 2 bases, J shed 9 bases, and the junction held 5 bases outside the gene matches. The CDR3 is 13 amino acids. In DNA, the CDR3 is TGTGCCAGCAGTTACGGTGGACAGGGCAGCTACACCTTC. Translation: CASSYGGQGSYTF.

The chain has TRBV29-1 and TRBJ2-2; TRBD1 matches 9 bases. CDR1 and CDR2 from the germline V gene are SQVTM and ANQGSEA. Trimming removed 4 bases from V and 3 bases from J; junction bases left unmatched: 3. This CDR3 is built from 14 residues. CDR3 nucleotides: TGCAGCGTTGGGACAGGGGCCCACACCGGGGAGCTGTTTTTT. This translates into CSVGTGAHTGELFF.

The chain combines TRBV6-1 with TRBJ2-7; TRBD2 might be the D (6 bases). The CDR3 is 14 amino acids. V dropped 5 bases and J dropped 3 bases, with 14 bases sitting between them. The germline V gene has CDR1 MNHNS and CDR2 SASEGT. DNA of the CDR3: TGTGCCAGCAGTTTAATCCGGGGGTTCTACGAGCAGTACTTC. This gives the protein CASSLIRGFYEQYF.

This chain links TRBV27 with TRBJ1-5; 8 bases align to TRBD1. The CDR3 is 14 residues long. The germline CDR1 and CDR2 sequences are MNHEY and SMNVEV (reference sequence). The ends lost 4 bases at V and 5 bases at J; junction bases unmatched: 4. In DNA, the CDR3 is TGTGCCAGCAGTTCCTCCAGGGGGCATCAGCCCCAGCATTTT. Translating gives CASSSSRGHQPQHF.

This clone was found once. The chain uses TRBV9 and TRBJ2-3, with 7 bases identical to TRBD2. Germline CDR1 and CDR2: SGDLS and YYNGEE. The CDR3 contains 18 residues. J gave up 3 bases and V 5 bases, and 18 bases lay outside the gene matches. The CDR3 is CASSYNPPIAGATDTQYF. The CDR3 DNA reads as TGTGCCAGCAGTTACAACCCTCCTATAGCGGGTGCTACAGATACGCAGTATTTT.

This clone has a handful of counts. The chain recombines TRBV29-1 with TRBJ1-5; D is ambiguous. CDR3 length equals 11 residues. Germline CDR1 SQVTM, CDR2 ANQGSEA. CDR3 coding DNA: TGCAATTACACCCGAAATCAGCCCCAGCATTTT. It translates to CNYTRNQPQHF. The whole variable domain, remainder taken from reference TRBV29-1 and TRBJ1-5, is SAVISQKPSRDICQRGTSLTIQCQVDSQVTMMFWYRQQPGQSLTLIATANQGSEATYESGFVIDKFPISRPNLTFSTLTVSNMSPEDSSIYLCNYTRNQPQHFGDGTRLSIL.

This chain joins TRBV25-1 and TRBJ2-1, with TRBD2 identical over 8 bases. Trimming removed 7 bases from V and 2 bases from J; junction bases left unmatched: 1. Looked up from germline, CDR1 is MGHDK and CDR2 is SYGVNS. The CDR3 length is 13 residues. CDR3 amino acids: CASTAGAYNEQFF. The CDR3 DNA reads TGTGCCAGCACAGCGGGAGCCTACAATGAGCAGTTCTTC.

The rearrangement links TRBV7-2 to TRBJ2-3; 9 bases fit TRBD1. The length of the CDR3 is 16 residues. Germline V gene sequence: CDR1 SGHTA, CDR2 FQGNSA. Trimming cost V 5 bases and J 4 bases; bases outside gene matches: 10. This chain's CDR3 is CASSPETGGYADTQYF. CDR3 nucleotide sequence: TGTGCCAGCAGCCCAGAGACAGGGGGGTACGCAGATACGCAGTATTTT.

The chain combines TRBV27 with TRBJ2-4; 7 positions agree with TRBD1. With 3 bases clipped from V and 0 bases from J, the junction kept 5 bases outside the gene matches. This CDR3 region has 16 residues. CDR1 is MNHEY, CDR2 SMNVEV, per germline (reference sequence). The CDR3 sequence: CASSFQGQLAKNIQYF. Here the CDR3 DNA reads TGTGCCAGCAGTTTCCAGGGACAGCTAGCCAAAAACATTCAGTACTTC.

The chain recombines TRBV18 with TRBJ1-5; weak D call: TRBD1 (5 bases). The CDR3 loop spans 13 amino acids. Germline CDR1 and CDR2: KGHSH and LQKENI. V was cut by 3 bases and J by 5 bases, with 8 bases left in between. CDR3 in DNA: TGTGCCAGCTCACCTACAGGAGATCAGCCCCAGCATTTT. It translates to CASSPTGDQPQHF.

V is TRBV20-1 and J is TRBJ2-7, with D tentatively TRBD2 (6 bases). V was trimmed by 3 bases and J by 6 bases, leaving 9 bases between them. CDR3 length: 11 residues. In germline, CDR1 is DFQATT, CDR2 SNEGSKA (reference sequence). The CDR3 spells CSASRGGEQYF. CDR3 nucleotide sequence: TGCAGTGCTAGTAGGGGAGGCGAGCAGTACTTC.

The CDR3 DNA reads as TGTGCCTGGAGTAGGGGGGGATTCAATCAGCCCCAGCATTTT. Its translation is CAWSRGGFNQPQHF. V is TRBV30 and J is TRBJ1-5; weak D call: TRBD1 (6 bases). Germline CDR1 is GTSNPN and CDR2 is SVGIG (reference sequence). Trimming left V 2 bases short and J 3 bases short, with 11 bases between. CDR3 size: 14 residues.

This clone was found once. The chain is built from TRBV6-1 and TRBJ2-1, with 9 positions matching TRBD2. CDR3 length equals 14 residues. V shed 10 bases, J shed 10 bases, and the junction held 14 bases outside the gene matches. Germline V lookup: CDR1 MNHNS, CDR2 SASEGT. The CDR3 region is CATSPLAGAEEQFF. The DNA of the CDR3 is TGTGCCACCTCTCCCTTAGCGGGAGCAGAGGAGCAGTTCTTC.

This rearrangement joins TRBV27 to TRBJ1-5; D unclear. CDR3 size: 13 residues. The ends were cut back, 2 bases at V and 1 base at J, with 3 bases in the middle. CDR1 and CDR2 from the germline V gene are MNHEY and SMNVEV (reference sequence). The CDR3 here is CASSLGSNQPQHF. As DNA, the CDR3 is TGTGCCAGCAGTTTAGGCAGCAATCAGCCCCAGCATTTT.

The rearrangement uses TRBV7-3 and TRBJ2-2; the match to TRBD2 covers 11 bases. Losses at the gene ends were 6 bases for V and 2 bases for J; bases not matched to a gene: 5. This CDR3 comprises 16 residues. Germline V CDR1 and CDR2: SGHTA, FQGTGA. CDR3 loop: CASRLAGGYNTGELFF. The CDR3 nucleotides are TGTGCCAGCAGATTAGCGGGAGGGTATAACACCGGGGAGCTGTTTTTT.

The chain has TRBV5-1 and TRBJ2-7; 8 bases align to TRBD2. Looked up from germline, CDR1 is SGHRS and CDR2 is YFSETQ. V lost 4 bases to trimming and J lost 6 bases; unmatched junction nucleotides: 9. This CDR3 has 14 amino acids. The CDR3 DNA follows: TGCGCCAGCAGCCTGGGACTAGTGTCAGGCGAGCAGTACTTC. It specifies CASSLGLVSGEQYF.

J is TRBJ2-1 and V is TRBV29-1; D possibly corresponds to TRBD2 (6 bases). The V gene's germline CDR1 is SQVTM and CDR2 ANQGSEA. V lost 5 bases and J lost 10, with 21 bases in between. CDR3 length equals 14 residues. The CDR3 sequence is CSVTSREREGEQFF. In DNA form, the CDR3 reads TGCAGCGTTACTAGCCGAGAAAGGGAAGGAGAGCAGTTCTTC.